Below are 29 T cell receptor beta chains sequenced from a single sample in a study of T cell responses to AZD1222 COVID-19 vaccine. Data came from immunoSEQ multiplex PCR; TCRdb stores just in-frame clones and leaves some out. The sample consists of some 140,000 clones, roughly nine tenths of them appearing once. The input for sequencing was peripheral blood, taken on day 0 of AZD1222 vaccination. These TCRs come from an adult in good health.

The chain has TRBV19 and TRBJ2-5; D is unresolved. V lost 6 bases and J lost 4, with 18 bases in between. The CDR3 is 15 residues long. Germline-derived CDR1 and CDR2 are LNHDA and SQIVND (reference sequence). CDR3 in DNA: TGTGCCAGTAGGCGATTGGGCCAGTCAGGAGAGACCCAGTACTTC. Amino acids: CASRRLGQSGETQYF.

The CDR3 sequence: CATSESLDRAGYTF. The CDR3 DNA sequence: TGTGCCACCAGTGAGTCCCTCGACAGGGCTGGCTACACCTTC. This chain links TRBV24-1 with TRBJ1-2; 7 bases align to TRBD1. From germline, CDR1 is KGHDR and CDR2 SFDVKD. V was pared by 4 bases and J by 7 bases, with 8 bases of the junction left unmatched. This CDR3 comprises 14 residues.

The chain employs TRBV7-3 and TRBJ1-1; D might be TRBD1 (5 bases). This CDR3 has 13 residues. CDR1 SGHTA and CDR2 FQGTGA come from the germline V gene. V lost 4 bases and J lost 8, with 14 bases in between. The CDR3 reads CASSSDTGGEAFF. The DNA of the CDR3 is TGTGCCAGCAGCTCGGACACCGGCGGGGAAGCTTTCTTT. The complete variable domain, with remaining parts taken from reference TRBV7-3 and TRBJ1-1, reads GAGVSQTPSNKVTEKGKYVELRCDPISGHTALYWYRQSLGQGPEFLIYFQGTGAADDSGLPNDRFFAVRPEGSVSTLKIQRTERGDSAVYLCASSSDTGGEAFFGQGTRLTVV.

This chain connects TRBV6-5 to TRBJ2-3; no clear D gene. V dropped 3 bases and J dropped 1 base, with 2 bases sitting between them. This CDR3 is 12 amino acids long. From germline, CDR1 is MNHEY and CDR2 SVGAGI. For the CDR3, the DNA is TGTGCCAGCAGTTATGGCACAGATACGCAGTATTTT. Protein sequence: CASSYGTDTQYF.

J is TRBJ1-2 and V is TRBV5-1, with D possibly TRBD1 on 6 matching bases. The germline CDR1 and CDR2 sequences are SGHRS and YFSETQ. Trimming left V 5 bases short and J 4 bases short, with 24 bases between. The CDR3 loop spans 17 amino acids. The CDR3 sequence is CASRDVKGGREGYGYTF. Written as DNA, the CDR3 is TGCGCCAGCAGGGACGTTAAGGGGGGGCGCGAAGGCTATGGCTACACCTTC. The full variable domain, its missing parts supplied by reference TRBV5-1 and TRBJ1-2, is KAGVTQTPRYLIKTRGQQVTLSCSPISGHRSVSWYQQTPGQGLQFLFEYFSETQRNKGNFPGRFSGRQFSNSRSEMNVSTLELGDSALYLCASRDVKGGREGYGYTFGSGTRLTVV.

The CDR3 sequence is CASSLGTSALTDTQYF. DNA of the CDR3: TGTGCCAGCAGCTTAGGGACTAGCGCGCTCACAGATACGCAGTATTTT. The chain couples TRBV7-9 to TRBJ2-3, with 9 bases matching TRBD2. The CDR3 spans 16 residues. The germline CDR1 and CDR2 sequences are SEHNR and FQNEAQ (reference sequence). V gave up 1 base and J gave up 2 bases; unmatched junction bases: 4.

The V and J genes are TRBV20-1 and TRBJ2-1; D gene unclear. Trimming pared 3 bases from V and 8 bases from J, leaving 8 bases between. Germline V gene sequence: CDR1 DFQATT, CDR2 SNEGSKA (reference sequence). CDR3 size: 11 residues. CDR3 protein: CSASPQDEQFF. CDR3 coding DNA: TGCAGTGCTAGTCCCCAGGATGAGCAGTTCTTC.

The gene calls are TRBV27 and TRBJ2-1; D possibly corresponds to TRBD2 (5 bases). Deletions cut 3 bases from V and 6 bases from J, with 9 bases between. This CDR3 is 13 amino acids long. Germline CDR1 MNHEY, CDR2 SMNVEV (reference sequence). CDR3 sequence (DNA): TGTGCCAGCAGTTTCTCTAGCACCAATGAGCAGTTCTTC. Its translation: CASSFSSTNEQFF.

The J gene is TRBJ2-1, the V gene TRBV5-1; 10 nucleotides agree with TRBD1. V trimming: 4 bases; J trimming: 3 bases; junction bases outside the gene matches: 4. The CDR3 contains 15 residues. Germline V lookup: CDR1 SGHRS, CDR2 YFSETQ. CDR3 loop: CASSPGQGGYNEQFF. In nucleotides, the CDR3 is TGCGCCAGCAGCCCCGGACAGGGGGGCTACAATGAGCAGTTCTTC.

This chain links TRBV19 with TRBJ1-1; 7 nucleotides match TRBD1. Germline values: CDR1 LNHDA, CDR2 SQIVND (reference sequence). With V trimmed by 6 bases and J by 5 bases, 12 bases remained unmatched. The length of the CDR3 is 15 residues. For the CDR3, the DNA is TGTGCCAGTAGGAGAAACCGGGACAGTCCGACTGAAGCTTTCTTT. It translates to CASRRNRDSPTEAFF.

The chain employs TRBV7-9 and TRBJ2-7; D may be TRBD1 (6 bases). Germline V gene data show CDR1 as SEHNR and CDR2 as FQNEAQ (reference sequence). Trimming removed 4 bases at V and 4 bases at J, with 8 bases between. The CDR3 spans 12 residues. In nucleotides, the CDR3 is TGTGCCAGCAGCTCACAGGGTTACGAGCAGTACTTC. This sequence encodes CASSSQGYEQYF.

The genes are TRBV30 and TRBJ2-5, with 16 bases fitting TRBD2. V dropped 3 bases and J dropped 5; count of bases not matched to a gene: 3. Germline V gene data show CDR1 as GTSNPN and CDR2 as SVGIG (reference sequence). This CDR3 region has 15 residues. The CDR3 region has the DNA TGTGCCTGGAGCGGGGGACTAGCGGGAGGGGAGACCCAGTACTTC. Amino acids: CAWSGGLAGGETQYF.

V is TRBV9 and J is TRBJ2-2, with TRBD2 identical over 11 bases. The CDR3 totals 15 residues. After removal of 2 bases from V and 6 bases from J, the junction contained 3 bases not matched to a gene. The germline V gene has CDR1 SGDLS and CDR2 YYNGEE. In DNA form, the CDR3 reads TGTGCCAGCAGCGTTAGCGGGAGGGCAGCCGGGGAGCTGTTTTTT. Translated, it gives CASSVSGRAAGELFF.

The V and J genes are TRBV6-1 and TRBJ1-1; tentatively, D is TRBD1 (6 bases). Trimming pared 1 base from V and 4 bases from J, leaving 10 bases between. Germline V gene lookup returns CDR1 MNHNS and CDR2 SASEGT. The CDR3 is 14 amino acids. The CDR3 DNA reads as TGTGCCAGCAGTGAAGTAGGGGGGGCCACTGAAGCTTTCTTT. Translation: CASSEVGGATEAFF.

The V and J genes are TRBV9 and TRBJ2-7; D is uncertain. The length of the CDR3 is 14 residues. Germline lookup yields CDR1 SGDLS and CDR2 YYNGEE. V was trimmed by 3 bases and J by 3 bases, leaving 13 bases between them. The CDR3 is CASSEGTRDYEQYF. As DNA, the CDR3 is TGTGCCAGCAGCGAGGGAACAAGGGACTACGAGCAGTACTTC.

This clone was found once. The chain is built from TRBV2 and TRBJ2-7; 7 bases are shared with TRBD1. CDR1 and CDR2 (germline): SNHLY, FYNNEI. CDR3 size: 14 residues. After removal of 6 bases from V and 0 bases from J, the junction contained 5 bases not matched to a gene. The CDR3 reads CASRADRSSYEQYF. The CDR3 DNA reads as TGTGCCAGCAGGGCGGACAGGAGCTCCTACGAGCAGTACTTC.

The rearrangement joins TRBV19 to TRBJ1-1; D is undetermined. Germline assignment: CDR1 LNHDA and CDR2 SQIVND (reference sequence). Trimming took 3 bases from V and 1 from J, leaving 12 bases between them. The CDR3 spans 15 residues. CDR3 sequence reads: CASSMVAGKNTEAFF. For the CDR3, the DNA is TGTGCCAGTAGTATGGTGGCGGGGAAGAACACTGAAGCTTTCTTT.

CDR3 in amino acids: CAIRGNSYGYTF. The DNA of the CDR3 is TGTGCCATAAGGGGAAACAGCTATGGCTACACCTTC. This chain uses TRBV6-5 with TRBJ1-2; weak D call: TRBD1 (5 bases). CDR1 is MNHEY and CDR2 is SVGAGI in the germline V gene. The CDR3 has 12 residues. V lost 10 bases and J lost 4, with 13 bases in between.

The chain is built from TRBV7-2 and TRBJ1-1; tentatively, D is TRBD1 (6 bases). This CDR3 contains 14 residues. The germline V gene has CDR1 SGHTA and CDR2 FQGNSA. With 6 bases removed from V and 6 bases from J, the gap between germline ends came to 17 bases. The CDR3 is CASSFRGAGAEAFF. The CDR3, as DNA: TGTGCCAGCAGTTTCCGGGGGGCTGGAGCTGAAGCTTTCTTT. The full variable domain, in which reference TRBV7-2 and TRBJ1-1 provide the parts outside the CDR3, is GAGVSQSPSNKVTEKGKDVELRCDPISGHTALYWYRQSLGQGLEFLIYFQGNSAPDKSGLPSDRFSAERTGGSVSTLTIQRTQQEDSAVYLCASSFRGAGAEAFFGQGTRLTVV.

This chain uses TRBV9 with TRBJ2-1; TRBD2 matches 9 bases. Losses at the gene ends were 0 bases for V and 12 bases for J; bases not matched to a gene: 13. Germline CDR1 SGDLS, CDR2 YYNGEE. The CDR3 loop spans 16 amino acids. The CDR3 sequence is CASSVGSGGHNEWQFF. The CDR3 DNA sequence: TGTGCCAGCAGCGTAGGTAGCGGGGGACACAATGAGTGGCAGTTCTTC.

This chain connects TRBV27 to TRBJ1-2; D is ambiguous. The length of the CDR3 is 13 residues. The germline V gene encodes CDR1 MNHEY and CDR2 SMNVEV (reference sequence). V was clipped by 6 bases and J by 2 bases, with 10 bases between them. The CDR3: CASRLLSNYGYTF. In DNA form, the CDR3 reads TGTGCCAGCAGACTCCTCTCAAACTATGGCTACACCTTC.

This chain connects TRBV27 to TRBJ2-3; TRBD1 might be the D (6 bases). The V gene's germline CDR1 is MNHEY and CDR2 SMNVEV (reference sequence). V was cut by 6 bases and J by 0 bases, with 16 bases left in between. CDR3 size: 16 residues. CDR3 in DNA: TGTGCCAGCAGCTCCCTACAGGGAATTAGCACAGATACGCAGTATTTT. It codes for CASSSLQGISTDTQYF.

The table lists this clone with a count of one. This chain uses TRBV6-6 with TRBJ2-7; 9 nucleotides align to TRBD1. The germline V gene has CDR1 MNHNY and CDR2 SVGAGI (reference sequence). V trimming: 4 bases; J trimming: 1 base; junction bases outside the gene matches: 5. CDR3 length equals 15 residues. The CDR3 loop is CASSWTGAVSYEQYF. As DNA, the CDR3 is TGTGCCAGCAGTTGGACAGGGGCCGTATCCTACGAGCAGTACTTC.

This clone was picked up one time. The CDR3 here is CASSQGGTAYEQYF. In DNA, the CDR3 is TGTGCCAGCAGCCAAGGAGGGACGGCCTACGAGCAGTACTTC. J is TRBJ2-7 and V is TRBV3-1 (or the pseudogene TRBV3-2); D may correspond to TRBD1 or TRBD2 (5 bases each). V was cut by 1 base and J by 2 bases, with 9 bases left in between. CDR1 and CDR2 (germline): LGHDT, YNNKEL (reference sequence). The CDR3 totals 14 residues.

The chain employs TRBV10-3 and TRBJ2-7; 11 nucleotides match TRBD2. This CDR3 has 15 amino acids. The ends lost 6 bases at V and 0 bases at J; junction bases unmatched: 4. The germline V gene has CDR1 ENHRY and CDR2 SYGVKD. In DNA, the CDR3 is TGTGCCATCAGGGGGACTAGCGGAAACTCCTACGAGCAGTACTTC. This codes for CAIRGTSGNSYEQYF.

The chain links TRBV3-1 (or the pseudogene TRBV3-2) to TRBJ1-3, with D hard to call. V was pared by 2 bases and J by 2 bases, with 10 bases between. This CDR3 region has 15 residues. Germline V gives CDR1 LGHDT, CDR2 YNNKEL (reference sequence). CDR3 DNA: TGTGCCAGCAGCCAATGGTCCGGGACTGGAAACACCATATATTTT. This sequence encodes CASSQWSGTGNTIYF.

This chain joins TRBV28 and TRBJ2-6, with D possibly called TRBD1 or TRBD2 (6 bases each). Germline CDR1 reads MDHEN; CDR2 reads SYDVKM. This CDR3 region has 14 residues. V was shortened by 8 bases and J by 0 bases, with 8 bases between the two germline ends. CDR3 sequence: CASGGGSGANVLTF. CDR3 coding DNA: TGTGCCAGCGGAGGGGGCTCTGGGGCCAACGTCCTGACTTTC.

V gene TRBV19 combines with J gene TRBJ1-1; D ambiguous. Looked up from germline, CDR1 is LNHDA and CDR2 is SQIVND (reference sequence). Trimming took off 3 bases at V and 0 bases at J, with 5 bases between the two ends. CDR3 length equals 13 residues. CDR3 coding DNA: TGTGCCAGTAGTATGAGTATGAACACTGAAGCTTTCTTT. It encodes CASSMSMNTEAFF.

This chain uses TRBV10-3 with TRBJ1-3; no clear D. Per the germline V gene, CDR1 is ENHRY and CDR2 is SYGVKD. CDR3 length: 14 residues. V was trimmed by 6 bases and J by 0 bases, leaving 9 bases between them. CDR3 amino acids: CAIRVQDSGNTIYF. The CDR3 DNA follows: TGTGCCATCAGGGTTCAGGACTCTGGAAACACCATATATTTT.